A selection of T cell receptor beta chains follows, all from one sample in a study of OX40 agonist ivuxolimab in advanced cancers. Some clones are missing from TCRdb's copy, which holds only in-frame ones; the method was immunoSEQ multiplex PCR. In the table there are about 58,000 clones, over 65% of which are singletons. The starting material was CD4+ or CD8+ T cells sorted from blood, obtained in a trial of the OX40 agonist ivuxolimab. The receptor source for this set is an adult with an advanced solid tumor such as melanoma, head and neck, liver or kidney cancer. Each CDR3 is given without its conserved first and last residue. D genes are given only for firm matches.

v_call: TRBV9; j_call: TRBJ2-6; d_call: NA; cdr3_aa: ASSVAGSAGANVLT
v_call: TRBV10-2; j_call: TRBJ2-1; d_call: TRBD1; cdr3_aa: AIEPGTEDFREQF
v_call: TRBV19; j_call: TRBJ1-1; d_call: NA; cdr3_aa: ASSIDHGVPARNTEAF
v_call: TRBV6-5; j_call: TRBJ1-1; d_call: NA; cdr3_aa: ASSSDVVFGTEAF
v_call: TRBV7-9; j_call: TRBJ1-3; d_call: TRBD1; cdr3_aa: ASTPGTGRNTIY
v_call: TRBV10-3; j_call: TRBJ2-2; d_call: NA; cdr3_aa: AIRGTENTGELF
v_call: TRBV27; j_call: TRBJ2-5; d_call: NA; cdr3_aa: ASSLRGETQY
v_call: TRBV19; j_call: TRBJ2-4; d_call: TRBD2; cdr3_aa: ASSGGGNIQY
v_call: TRBV6-1; j_call: TRBJ1-2; d_call: NA; cdr3_aa: ASLLQNYGYT
v_call: TRBV19; j_call: TRBJ2-1; d_call: NA; cdr3_aa: ASTPLRVSSYNEQF
v_call: TRBV28; j_call: TRBJ2-7; d_call: NA; cdr3_aa: ASSSGQGDEQY
v_call: TRBV7-2; j_call: TRBJ1-5; d_call: NA; cdr3_aa: ASSLREGPNQPQH
v_call: TRBV19; j_call: TRBJ1-2; d_call: NA; cdr3_aa: ASRPAQYGYT
v_call: TRBV5-1; j_call: TRBJ2-2; d_call: NA; cdr3_aa: ASNAQGLNTGELF
v_call: TRBV14; j_call: TRBJ2-3; d_call: NA; cdr3_aa: ASSQARTDTQY
v_call: TRBV13; j_call: TRBJ1-4; d_call: NA; cdr3_aa: ASSPSVGGEKLF
v_call: TRBV11-3; j_call: TRBJ2-3; d_call: TRBD2; cdr3_aa: ASSLRTSGGRNTQY
v_call: TRBV29-1; j_call: TRBJ1-1; d_call: TRBD1; cdr3_aa: SVLRQGGYTEAF
v_call: TRBV19; j_call: TRBJ2-1; d_call: NA; cdr3_aa: ASAYRPYNEQF
v_call: TRBV5-1; j_call: TRBJ2-6; d_call: TRBD1; cdr3_aa: ASRQGDSGANVLT
v_call: TRBV2; j_call: TRBJ2-1; d_call: NA; cdr3_aa: ASSLWGRNEQF
v_call: TRBV7-3; j_call: TRBJ1-6; d_call: NA; cdr3_aa: ASSPGPGQSLD
v_call: TRBV15; j_call: TRBJ2-7; d_call: NA; cdr3_aa: ATSRDWGSSYEQY
v_call: TRBV11-3; j_call: TRBJ2-7; d_call: TRBD2; cdr3_aa: ASSKGAGLAGYEQY
v_call: TRBV18; j_call: TRBJ2-6; d_call: NA; cdr3_aa: ASSPIAQTILSGANVLT
v_call: TRBV4-1; j_call: TRBJ2-5; d_call: NA; cdr3_aa: ASSQGGWGSQETQY